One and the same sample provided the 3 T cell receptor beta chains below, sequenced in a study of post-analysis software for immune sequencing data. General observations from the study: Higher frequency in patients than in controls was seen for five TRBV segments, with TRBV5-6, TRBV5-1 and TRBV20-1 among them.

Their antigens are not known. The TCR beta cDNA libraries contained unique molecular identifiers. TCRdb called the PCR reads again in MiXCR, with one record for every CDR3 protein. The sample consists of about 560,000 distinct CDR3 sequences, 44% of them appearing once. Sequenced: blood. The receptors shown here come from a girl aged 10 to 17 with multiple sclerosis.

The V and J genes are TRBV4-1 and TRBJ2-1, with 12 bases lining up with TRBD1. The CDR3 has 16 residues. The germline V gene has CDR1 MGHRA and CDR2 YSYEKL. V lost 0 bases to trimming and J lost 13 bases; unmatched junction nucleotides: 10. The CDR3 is CASSQDWGQGAIVQFF. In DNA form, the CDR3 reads TGCGCCAGCAGCCAAGATTGGGGACAGGGGGCGATTGTTCAGTTCTTC.

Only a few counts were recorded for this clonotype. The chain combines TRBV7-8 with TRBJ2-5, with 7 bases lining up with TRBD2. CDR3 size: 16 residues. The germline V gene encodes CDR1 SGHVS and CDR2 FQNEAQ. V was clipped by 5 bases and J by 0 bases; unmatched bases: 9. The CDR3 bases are TGTGCCAGCAGCCCGCTCGGGGGGATGTACCAAGAGACCCAGTACTTC. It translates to CASSPLGGMYQETQYF.

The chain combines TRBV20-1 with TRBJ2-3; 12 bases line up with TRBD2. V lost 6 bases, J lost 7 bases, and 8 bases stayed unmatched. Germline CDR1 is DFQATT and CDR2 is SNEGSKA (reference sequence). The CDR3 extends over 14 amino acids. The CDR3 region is CSAPGLAGRHTQYF. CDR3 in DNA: TGCAGTGCCCCCGGACTAGCGGGACGACATACGCAGTATTTT.